This T cell receptor (beta chain) was sequenced in a study of blood T cell repertoires in COVID-19. Method: immunoSEQ multiplex PCR; TCRdb's copy keeps in-frame clones and lacks some. The table lists 210,000 or so clones, 88% of them singletons. Germline loops: CDR1 MNHNS, CDR2 SASEGT. V trimming: 4 bases; J trimming: 0 bases; junction bases outside the gene matches: 8. The CDR3 runs to 17 residues. A PCR-confirmed or clinician-diagnosed COVID-19 case had contacted exposed participants within 2 weeks of entry. This receptor was identified in a woman aged 25 to 45 who had been exposed to COVID-19. The chain combines TRBV6-1 with TRBJ1-4, with 7 bases lining up with TRBD1. Specimen: PBMCs or T cells enriched from blood (not recorded which). In DNA form, the CDR3 reads TGTGCCAGCAGTGGCGACAGGGCGGTTACAACTAATGAAAAACTGTTTTTT. It yields the protein CASSGDRAVTTNEKLFF.